The sequence of this T cell receptor beta chain was determined in a study of Graves' ophthalmopathy and Graves' hyperthyroidism. TCR beta CDR3 regions were amplified from RNA transcripts. The workflow started with a first-round RT-PCR run with HTBI primers and then moved on to a second-round multiplex PCR. TCRdb fed the multiplex PCR reads into MiXCR, producing one record per CDR3 protein. The table shows approximately 540,000 distinct CDR3 sequences, with 35% to 40% occurring only once. Turning to this clonotype: Its antigen is unknown.

The CDR3 is made up of 15 amino acids. Trimming pared 5 bases from V and 3 bases from J, leaving 16 bases between. Germline values: CDR1 SEHNR, CDR2 FQNEAQ (reference sequence). Study-wide results and limits: In separating ophthalmopathy from stable hyperthyroidism, a 13-signature model achieved 85% to 90% sensitivity and 81.08% specificity. Thyroid clonotypes that were expanded above 0.001 frequency mostly also appeared in blood.

V usage is TRBV7-9 and J usage is TRBJ1-1, with D tentatively TRBD1 (5 bases). The clonotype originates from an adult man with Graves' hyperthyroidism. Specimen: peripheral blood or thyroid tissue (not recorded which). CDR3 in DNA: TGTGCCAGCAGCCTAGGGACCCTACCGGACACTGAAGCTTTCTTT. This codes for CASSLGTLPDTEAFF.